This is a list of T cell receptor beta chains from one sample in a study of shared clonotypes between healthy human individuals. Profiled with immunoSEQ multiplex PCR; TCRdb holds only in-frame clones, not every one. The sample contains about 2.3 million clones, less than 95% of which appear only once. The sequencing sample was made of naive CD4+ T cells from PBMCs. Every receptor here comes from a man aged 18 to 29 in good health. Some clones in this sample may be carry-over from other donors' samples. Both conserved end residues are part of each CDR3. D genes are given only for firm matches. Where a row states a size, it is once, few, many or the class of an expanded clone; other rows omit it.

CDR3nt: TGTGCCAGCAGTTTAGACTACTGGGCACCCATAGGTTGGGAGCAGTACTTC
CDR3aa: CASSLDYWAPIGWEQYF
len: 17
v_gene: TRBV28
abundance: .
j_gene: TRBJ2-7
d_gene: .

CDR3nt: TGTGCCAGCAGCACGGCGGACTACAATGAGCAGTTCTTC
CDR3aa: CASSTADYNEQFF
len: 13
v_gene: TRBV9
abundance: .
j_gene: TRBJ2-1
d_gene: .

CDR3nt: TGTGCCAGCAGTGAACAGGAAACAATTGGGGAGCTGTTTTTT
CDR3aa: CASSEQETIGELFF
len: 14
v_gene: TRBV2
abundance: .
j_gene: TRBJ2-2
d_gene: .

CDR3nt: TGTGCCAGCAGCGGGACGGTTAACACTGAAGCTTTCTTT
CDR3aa: CASSGTVNTEAFF
len: 13
v_gene: TRBV9
abundance: .
j_gene: TRBJ1-1
d_gene: .

CDR3nt: TGCGCCAGCAGCCCCCTCACCACCCAGAACACTGAAGCTTTCTTT
CDR3aa: CASSPLTTQNTEAFF
len: 15
v_gene: TRBV4-3
abundance: .
j_gene: TRBJ1-1
d_gene: .

CDR3nt: TGTGCCAGCAGCTTCGTGCTTGGGCTGGCGGACACTGAAGCTTTCTTT
CDR3aa: CASSFVLGLADTEAFF
len: 16
v_gene: TRBV5-8
abundance: .
j_gene: TRBJ1-1
d_gene: .

CDR3nt: TGTGCCAGCAGCTTGCCGGGACAGGGGGCCCTTGGGGGAGAGACCCAGTACTTC
CDR3aa: CASSLPGQGALGGETQYF
len: 18
v_gene: TRBV5-6
abundance: .
j_gene: TRBJ2-5
d_gene: TRBD1

CDR3nt: TGCGCCAGCAGCTACCGTGAGAGGGGGCAAGAAAAACTGTTTTTT
CDR3aa: CASSYRERGQEKLFF
len: 15
v_gene: TRBV5-1
abundance: .
j_gene: TRBJ1-4
d_gene: TRBD1

CDR3nt: TGTGCCAGCTGTGCCGGGGAATATAGCAATCAGCCCCAGCATTTT
CDR3aa: CASCAGEYSNQPQHF
len: 15
v_gene: TRBV28
abundance: .
j_gene: TRBJ1-5
d_gene: .

CDR3nt: TGTGCCAGCAGCGACAGGGGATCCGGCTACACCTTC
CDR3aa: CASSDRGSGYTF
len: 12
v_gene: TRBV28
abundance: once
j_gene: TRBJ1-2
d_gene: TRBD1

CDR3nt: TGTGCCAGCAGGGAGACAGGGGGCGTTGGGGGCTACACCTTC
CDR3aa: CASRETGGVGGYTF
len: 14
v_gene: TRBV7-8
abundance: .
j_gene: TRBJ1-2
d_gene: TRBD1

CDR3nt: TGTGCCAGCAGTATACCAGGCTATGGCTACACCTTC
CDR3aa: CASSIPGYGYTF
len: 12
v_gene: TRBV28
abundance: once
j_gene: TRBJ1-2
d_gene: .

CDR3nt: TGTGCCAGCAGTACACAGGGCCGCGGCTACACCTTC
CDR3aa: CASSTQGRGYTF
len: 12
v_gene: TRBV6-5
abundance: once
j_gene: TRBJ1-2
d_gene: .

CDR3nt: TGCAGCGTTGCGGGACTCGGCTATGGCTACACCTTC
CDR3aa: CSVAGLGYGYTF
len: 12
v_gene: TRBV29-1
abundance: few
j_gene: TRBJ1-2
d_gene: .

CDR3nt: TGTGCCAGCGGGGGTTTTACCTACGAGCAGTACTTC
CDR3aa: CASGGFTYEQYF
len: 12
v_gene: TRBV5-8
abundance: once
j_gene: TRBJ2-7
d_gene: .

CDR3nt: TGTGCCAGCAGTGGACCGGGACAATTCTATGGCTACACCTTC
CDR3aa: CASSGPGQFYGYTF
len: 14
v_gene: TRBV5-4
abundance: once
j_gene: TRBJ1-2
d_gene: .

CDR3nt: TGTGCCATCACCCCGGGACAGGGGGAAAGATCCTACAATGAGCAGTTCTTC
CDR3aa: CAITPGQGERSYNEQFF
len: 17
v_gene: TRBV10-3
abundance: .
j_gene: TRBJ2-1
d_gene: TRBD1

CDR3nt: TGTGCCAGCAGCTTACTTGGGACCGCCGAGGGCGAGCAGTACTTC
CDR3aa: CASSLLGTAEGEQYF
len: 15
v_gene: TRBV7-3
abundance: .
j_gene: TRBJ2-7
d_gene: .

CDR3nt: TGCGCCAGCAGCTGGGGACGGAACACCGGGGAGCTGTTTTTT
CDR3aa: CASSWGRNTGELFF
len: 14
v_gene: TRBV5-1
abundance: .
j_gene: TRBJ2-2
d_gene: .

CDR3nt: TGTGCCAGCAGTGAAACCTTGGGACGCGGTCCTGACAATGAGCAGTTCTTC
CDR3aa: CASSETLGRGPDNEQFF
len: 17
v_gene: TRBV2
abundance: .
j_gene: TRBJ2-1
d_gene: .

CDR3nt: TGCGCCAGCAGCCTCGGGAGGCGCTACGAGCAGTACTTC
CDR3aa: CASSLGRRYEQYF
len: 13
v_gene: TRBV4-3
abundance: .
j_gene: TRBJ2-7
d_gene: TRBD2

CDR3nt: TGTGCCAGCAGTTTTTCGGGGGGAGTCTATGGCTACACCTTC
CDR3aa: CASSFSGGVYGYTF
len: 14
v_gene: TRBV28
abundance: once
j_gene: TRBJ1-2
d_gene: .

CDR3nt: TGTGCCAGCAGCTTATCGCCCGAAGGAGACTATGGCTACACCTTC
CDR3aa: CASSLSPEGDYGYTF
len: 15
v_gene: TRBV7-9
abundance: .
j_gene: TRBJ1-2
d_gene: .

CDR3nt: TGTGCCAGCAGCCCCGGACGGGTTCGAGGCGGGGATGAGCAGTTCTTC
CDR3aa: CASSPGRVRGGDEQFF
len: 16
v_gene: TRBV7-3
abundance: .
j_gene: TRBJ2-1
d_gene: .

CDR3nt: TGTGCCAGTAGGGGGCCGGTCAGCGGAACAAACACCGGGGAGCTGTTTTTT
CDR3aa: CASRGPVSGTNTGELFF
len: 17
v_gene: TRBV19
abundance: once
j_gene: TRBJ2-2
d_gene: .

CDR3nt: TGTGCCAGCAGTTTAGAGGGGGGACAGGGTGGCTACACCTTC
CDR3aa: CASSLEGGQGGYTF
len: 14
v_gene: TRBV28
abundance: .
j_gene: TRBJ1-2
d_gene: TRBD1

CDR3nt: TGTGCCAGCAGTTACCCGGAACGGGGGACAGATACGCAGTATTTT
CDR3aa: CASSYPERGTDTQYF
len: 15
v_gene: TRBV4-2
abundance: .
j_gene: TRBJ2-3
d_gene: .

CDR3nt: TGTGCCAGCAGCTTAGCGCTCGGGGAGGGGGACTATGGCTACACCTTC
CDR3aa: CASSLALGEGDYGYTF
len: 16
v_gene: TRBV7-9
abundance: once
j_gene: TRBJ1-2
d_gene: .

CDR3nt: TGTGCCAGCAGCTTAGGCGGCGCAAGTCAAGAGACCCAGTACTTC
CDR3aa: CASSLGGASQETQYF
len: 15
v_gene: TRBV7-2
abundance: .
j_gene: TRBJ2-5
d_gene: .

CDR3nt: TGTGCCAGCAGGGGCCCGGGACAGGGGACCGGGGAGCTGTTTTTT
CDR3aa: CASRGPGQGTGELFF
len: 15
v_gene: TRBV2
abundance: .
j_gene: TRBJ2-2
d_gene: TRBD1

CDR3nt: TGTGCCAGCAGTTACTCGATGGCCAACTACGAGCAGTACTTC
CDR3aa: CASSYSMANYEQYF
len: 14
v_gene: TRBV6-5
abundance: .
j_gene: TRBJ2-7
d_gene: .

CDR3nt: TGTGCCAGCACCCGAGGGGCAGGACATGGCTACACCTTC
CDR3aa: CASTRGAGHGYTF
len: 13
v_gene: TRBV5-4
abundance: .
j_gene: TRBJ1-2
d_gene: .

CDR3nt: TGTGCCAGCAGCTTAGGCCAGTTAATCGTGGATACGCAGTATTTT
CDR3aa: CASSLGQLIVDTQYF
len: 15
v_gene: TRBV7-6
abundance: .
j_gene: TRBJ2-3
d_gene: .

CDR3nt: TGTGCCAGCAGCTTATCTACCGGGCCCCGATCCGTTGACGAGCAGTACTTC
CDR3aa: CASSLSTGPRSVDEQYF
len: 17
v_gene: TRBV7-3
abundance: .
j_gene: TRBJ2-7
d_gene: .

CDR3nt: TGCGCCAGCAGCTCCCTAGCGGGAACCTACAATGAGCAGTTCTTC
CDR3aa: CASSSLAGTYNEQFF
len: 15
v_gene: TRBV5-1
abundance: .
j_gene: TRBJ2-1
d_gene: TRBD2

CDR3nt: TGTGCCAGCAGCCTACAGGGATGGTTCACAGATACGCAGTATTTT
CDR3aa: CASSLQGWFTDTQYF
len: 15
v_gene: TRBV7-3
abundance: .
j_gene: TRBJ2-3
d_gene: .

CDR3nt: TGTGCCAGCAGAGGGACCCGCACTGAAGCTTTCTTT
CDR3aa: CASRGTRTEAFF
len: 12
v_gene: TRBV28
abundance: .
j_gene: TRBJ1-1
d_gene: .